Below, 26 T cell receptor beta chains from the same sample are listed, as sequenced in a study of blood T cell repertoires in COVID-19. Produced via immunoSEQ multiplex PCR; TCRdb's table is partial and in-frame only. The sample shows approximately 210,000 clones, 82% of them seen only once. Sequencing was performed on PBMCs or T cells enriched from blood (not recorded which). Receptors originate from a woman aged 55-69 years who had recovered from COVID-19.

This clone showed up just once. J is TRBJ2-1 and V is TRBV29-1; D gene uncertain. This CDR3 is 12 amino acids long. V lost 7 bases and J 9 bases, leaving 16 bases between the germline ends. The germline V gene encodes CDR1 SQVTM and CDR2 ANQGSEA. The CDR3, as DNA: TGCAGCGCCCGAGGTGGATTTCCTGAGCAGTTCTTC. It codes for CSARGGFPEQFF.

This clone has more than one count but fewer than ten. The CDR3 sequence is CASSLQGDQPQHF. The CDR3 DNA follows: TGTGCCAGCAGCCTTCAGGGGGATCAGCCCCAGCATTTT. The chain employs TRBV3-1 (or the pseudogene TRBV3-2) and TRBJ1-5; TRBD1 agrees at 7 bases. V was pared by 4 bases and J by 5 bases, with 2 bases of the junction left unmatched. The CDR3 contains 13 residues. CDR1 and CDR2 (germline): LGHDT, YNNKEL (reference sequence).

The chain employs TRBV19 and TRBJ2-1; 9 bases match TRBD2. This CDR3 is built from 15 residues. V shed 5 bases and J 3 bases; nucleotides not matched to a gene: 5. Germline CDR1 LNHDA, CDR2 SQIVND (reference sequence). Here the CDR3 reads CASSLAGDYYNEQFF. The CDR3 DNA reads as TGTGCCAGTAGTTTAGCGGGAGATTACTACAATGAGCAGTTCTTC.

V is TRBV3-1 (or the pseudogene TRBV3-2) and J is TRBJ1-1; possible D gene TRBD1, 5 bases. The CDR3 totals 15 residues. Trimming took 1 base from V and 11 from J, leaving 20 bases between them. From germline, CDR1 is LGHDT and CDR2 YNNKEL (reference sequence). The CDR3 DNA is TGTGCCAGCAGCCAAGTCGGGGCCTTGGGGGGGACTGCTTTCTTT. It codes for CASSQVGALGGTAFF.

The chain has TRBV10-3 and TRBJ2-1, with 8 bases that match TRBD2. Germline V gene sequence: CDR1 ENHRY, CDR2 SYGVKD. The CDR3 covers 16 residues. With V trimmed by 2 bases and J by 0 bases, 3 bases remained unmatched. The CDR3 coding sequence is TGTGCCATCAGTGAGACCGGGACTAGCTCCTACAATGAGCAGTTCTTC. Translation: CAISETGTSSYNEQFF.

The sample holds many counts of this clone. This chain joins TRBV6-5 and TRBJ1-6; D gene unclear. Trimming took off 6 bases at V and 6 bases at J, with 15 bases between the two ends. There are 15 residues in the CDR3. Germline lookup yields CDR1 MNHEY and CDR2 SVGAGI. This chain's CDR3 is CASSRFGVANSPLHF. As DNA, the CDR3 is TGTGCCAGCAGCCGCTTCGGGGTGGCTAATTCACCCCTCCACTTT.

This chain connects TRBV6-5 to TRBJ1-1; D is ambiguous. Trimming took 4 bases from V and 4 from J, leaving 13 bases between them. The CDR3 contains 14 residues. Germline V lookup: CDR1 MNHEY, CDR2 SVGAGI. The CDR3 DNA is TGTGCCAGCAGTTCACTTAAAAGCGGCACTGAAGCTTTCTTT. Amino acids: CASSSLKSGTEAFF.

The count of this clone is one. The chain is built from TRBV20-1 and TRBJ2-7; D is perhaps TRBD2 (6 bases). V was pared by 3 bases and J by 3 bases, with 6 bases between. The CDR3 spans 11 residues. The germline gives CDR1 DFQATT, CDR2 SNEGSKA (reference sequence). CDR3 amino acids: CSASGSYEQYF. The CDR3 bases are TGCAGTGCTAGCGGGAGCTACGAGCAGTACTTC.

A few counts support this clone. The J gene is TRBJ1-5, the V gene TRBV4-2, with D hard to call. The V gene's germline CDR1 is LGHNA and CDR2 YNFKEQ. Between the trimmed V and J ends, which lost 3 bases and 2 bases, there was a span of 14 bases. CDR3 length equals 16 residues. This CDR3 is CASSQSGGGGNQPQHF. CDR3 nucleotides: TGTGCCAGCAGCCAGAGCGGTGGAGGAGGCAATCAGCCCCAGCATTTT.

The rearrangement uses TRBV4-2 and TRBJ2-2; D remains ambiguous. Trimming took off 3 bases at V and 3 bases at J, with 8 bases between the two ends. Germline V gives CDR1 LGHNA, CDR2 YNFKEQ. CDR3 length equals 14 residues. The CDR3 is CASSQNSDTGELFF. The CDR3, as DNA: TGTGCCAGCAGCCAGAACTCCGACACCGGGGAGCTGTTTTTT.

This clone is a singleton in its sample. In DNA form, the CDR3 reads TGTGCCAGCAGCTTTAAGGCTAGCGGGGGTCCGGGGGACCAAGAGACCCAGTACTTC. Protein product: CASSFKASGGPGDQETQYF. The V and J genes are TRBV7-9 and TRBJ2-5, with 10 bases fitting TRBD2. Germline trimming cut 3 bases from V and 0 bases from J; bases unmatched to any gene: 13. The CDR3 runs 19 residues. Germline V gene sequence: CDR1 SEHNR, CDR2 FQNEAQ (reference sequence).

This clone was observed many times. The chain recombines TRBV5-5 with TRBJ1-6; TRBD1 matches 8 bases. The CDR3 totals 16 residues. Germline-derived CDR1 and CDR2 are SGHKS and YYEKEE (reference sequence). Trimming at V came to 0 bases and at J to 9 bases, leaving 8 bases not matched to a gene. The CDR3 loop reads CASSLAFDRGGSPLHF. The CDR3 DNA is TGTGCCAGCAGCTTGGCCTTCGACAGGGGAGGTTCACCCCTCCACTTT.

This sequence joins TRBV5-1 and TRBJ2-2, with 10 positions matching TRBD1. Germline V gives CDR1 SGHRS, CDR2 YFSETQ. V lost 4 bases and J lost 3; bases outside the gene matches: 6. CDR3 size: 16 residues. The CDR3 reads CASSARQGADTGELFF. The CDR3 DNA is TGCGCCAGCAGCGCGCGACAGGGGGCGGACACCGGGGAGCTGTTTTTT.

The chain couples TRBV18 to TRBJ1-1, with 7 bases fitting TRBD1. There are 14 residues in the CDR3. The junction had 6 bases not matched to a gene; V was cut back by 5 bases and J by 3 bases. The germline V gene encodes CDR1 KGHSH and CDR2 LQKENI. The CDR3 nucleotides are TGTGCCAGCTCAACCGGGACAGCCGACACTGAAGCTTTCTTT. It encodes CASSTGTADTEAFF.

This clone was detected only once. CDR3 DNA sequence: TGTGCCAGCAGGACTGCCGGGACAGTTGAAGCTTTCTTT. Protein: CASRTAGTVEAFF. This chain joins TRBV12-3 or TRBV12-4 and TRBJ1-1; 7 nucleotides align to TRBD1. Unmatched junction bases numbered 8, after V lost 6 bases and J lost 7 bases. There are 13 residues in the CDR3.

V usage is TRBV3-1 (or the pseudogene TRBV3-2) and J usage is TRBJ1-2; D possibly corresponds to TRBD1 (5 bases). Germline V lookup: CDR1 LGHDT, CDR2 YNNKEL (reference sequence). This CDR3 has 15 amino acids. Between the trimmed V and J ends, which lost 0 bases and 4 bases, there was a span of 12 bases. Here the CDR3 DNA reads TGTGCCAGCAGCCAAGATGGGGCAGTACTCTATGGCTACACCTTC. This gives the protein CASSQDGAVLYGYTF.

The gene calls are TRBV5-1 and TRBJ2-5; D remains unclear. The ends were cut back, 0 bases at V and 2 bases at J, with 14 bases in the middle. CDR3 length: 16 amino acids. Germline assignment: CDR1 SGHRS and CDR2 YFSETQ. CDR3 nucleotides: TGCGCCAGCAGCTTGGCCACTATATGGCCGCAAGAGACCCAGTACTTC. It encodes CASSLATIWPQETQYF. Full variable domain (remainder filled in from reference TRBV5-1 and TRBJ2-5): KAGVTQTPRYLIKTRGQQVTLSCSPISGHRSVSWYQQTPGQGLQFLFEYFSETQRNKGNFPGRFSGRQFSNSRSEMNVSTLELGDSALYLCASSLATIWPQETQYFGPGTRLLVL.

This chain uses TRBV14 with TRBJ2-2, with a weak D call TRBD2 (6 bases). The CDR3 contains 16 residues. CDR1 and CDR2 (germline): SGHDN, FVKESK. V shed 8 bases and J shed 3 bases, with 19 bases lying between them. The CDR3: CASSPLGREDTGELFF. The DNA of the CDR3 is TGTGCCAGCTCCCCCCTGGGCAGGGAGGACACCGGGGAGCTGTTTTTT. Combining the CDR3 with reference TRBV14 and TRBJ2-2 gives the whole variable domain EAGVTQFPSHSVIEKGQTVTLRCDPISGHDNLYWYRRVMGKEIKFLLHFVKESKQDESGMPNNRFLAERTGGTYSTLKVQPAELEDSGVYFCASSPLGREDTGELFFGEGSRLTVL.

This clone was detected once. The V and J genes are TRBV24-1 and TRBJ2-2; 7 nucleotides match TRBD1. CDR1 is KGHDR and CDR2 is SFDVKD in the germline V gene. V lost 5 bases and J lost 3; bases outside the gene matches: 8. CDR3 length: 16 amino acids. The CDR3 spells CATSATQGVDTGELFF. The CDR3 DNA sequence: TGTGCCACCAGTGCCACTCAGGGGGTAGACACCGGGGAGCTGTTTTTT.

The chain carries TRBV5-1 and TRBJ2-1; 9 nucleotides line up with TRBD2. Germline V lookup: CDR1 SGHRS, CDR2 YFSETQ. J was trimmed by 6 bases and V by 0 bases; bases with no gene match: 1. The CDR3 is 14 amino acids. Here the CDR3 reads CASSLALAGNEQFF. CDR3 bases: TGCGCCAGCAGCTTGGCACTAGCGGGCAATGAGCAGTTCTTC.

The V call is TRBV27, the J call TRBJ1-1, with D possibly TRBD1 on 5 matching bases. Per germline, CDR1 MNHEY and CDR2 SMNVEV (reference sequence). This CDR3 comprises 15 residues. V lost 6 bases, J lost 5 bases, and 19 bases lay in between. The CDR3 DNA is TGTGCCAGCAGGCCCCTTTCGGGCAAGGGGACTGAAGCTTTCTTT. This codes for CASRPLSGKGTEAFF.

This chain uses TRBV2 with TRBJ1-1; D remains ambiguous. With 8 bases removed from V and 12 bases from J, the gap between germline ends came to 22 bases. The CDR3 has 13 residues. Germline assignment: CDR1 SNHLY and CDR2 FYNNEI. The DNA for the CDR3 is TGTGCCAGCCGGCTAGCTCACAGTGTACCTCCTTTCTTT. The encoded protein is CASRLAHSVPPFF. Full variable domain (rest looked up from reference TRBV2 and TRBJ1-1): EPEVTQTPSHQVTQMGQEVILRCVPISNHLYFYWYRQILGQKVEFLVSFYNNEISEKSEIFDDQFSVERPDGSNFTLKIRSTKLEDSAMYFCASRLAHSVPPFFGQGTRLTVV.

This clone showed up many times. This CDR3 is CASSLWERGDQPQHF. Written as DNA, the CDR3 is TGTGCCAGCAGCTTGTGGGAGCGGGGGGATCAGCCCCAGCATTTT. The chain combines TRBV5-6 with TRBJ1-5; TRBD1 is a possible D gene (5 bases). V was shortened by 1 base and J by 5 bases, with 13 bases between the two germline ends. The CDR3 totals 15 residues. From germline, CDR1 is SGHDT and CDR2 YYEEEE.

The V and J genes are TRBV27 and TRBJ2-7; 7 bases are a match to TRBD1. CDR1 and CDR2 from the germline V gene are MNHEY and SMNVEV (reference sequence). The CDR3 has 15 residues. J was trimmed by 2 bases and V by 6 bases; bases with no gene match: 10. Written as DNA, the CDR3 is TGTGCCAGCAGGCCTGCCAGCACAGGGGCCTACGAGCAGTACTTC. Translation gives CASRPASTGAYEQYF.

This sequence joins TRBV9 and TRBJ2-7; 7 nucleotides agree with TRBD1. The CDR3 spans 15 residues. Germline CDR1 SGDLS, CDR2 YYNGEE. The trim removed 1 base at V and 2 bases at J, leaving 6 bases unmatched. The DNA of the CDR3 is TGTGCCAGCAGCGTATCTGGACAGGCAACCTACGAGCAGTACTTC. Translation: CASSVSGQATYEQYF.

This CDR3 reads CASRLLAGTGEQYF. CDR3 DNA: TGTGCCAGCAGGTTACTAGCGGGAACTGGAGAGCAGTACTTC. The chain combines TRBV27 with TRBJ2-7; 10 bases fit TRBD2. The V gene's germline CDR1 is MNHEY and CDR2 SMNVEV (reference sequence). V lost 6 bases to trimming and J lost 7 bases; unmatched junction nucleotides: 9. The CDR3 covers 14 residues.